This T cell receptor (beta chain) was found in a study of cytomegalovirus exposure and HLA in healthy donors. Study overall: Ancestry clustering placed more than 80% of roughly 400 genotyped donors in the Caucasian-associated cluster.

The PCR made use of 60 Vbeta and 13 Jbeta primers. Profiling relied on immunoSEQ multiplex PCR, and the TCRdb table lists in-frame clones only, not all of them. The listing contains more than 50,000 clones. Per the germline V gene, CDR1 is LNHDA and CDR2 is SQIVND (reference sequence). Unmatched junction bases numbered 6, after V lost 1 base and J lost 4 bases. This CDR3 has 16 residues. Findings and limits, study-wide: Later analysis reportedly placed an Asian-associated ancestry cluster below the roughly 670-donor mean in N-insertions. The authors enumerated roughly 160 TCR beta chains as linked to cytomegalovirus.

Concerning this clone itself: Its matching antigen is unknown.

The sequence was collected from a man aged 18 to 30 in good health and CMV-seropositive. The chain recombines TRBV19 with TRBJ2-1, with 8 bases that match TRBD2. Source material: PBMCs. Here the CDR3 DNA reads TGTGCCAGTAGTATAGGTGTTCGGGGGGGATACAATGAGCAGTTCTTC. Translating gives CASSIGVRGGYNEQFF. The complete variable domain, with remaining parts taken from reference TRBV19 and TRBJ2-1, reads DGGITQSPKYLFRKEGQNVTLSCEQNLNHDAMYWYRQDPGQGLRLIYYSQIVNDFQKGDIAEGYSVSREKKESFPLTVTSAQKNPTAFYLCASSIGVRGGYNEQFFGPGTRLTVL.